Following are 26 T cell receptor beta chains from one sample sequenced in a study of CD8+ T cells in alopecia areata. After isolation, RNA underwent reverse transcription to generate cDNA as the sequencing template. Data came from immunoSEQ multiplex PCR; TCRdb stores just in-frame clones and leaves some out. The sample includes 110,000 to 150,000 clones, about three fifths of them seen just once. Source: CD4+ T cells sorted from blood, taken at week 0. The source of these receptors is a human donor with alopecia areata.

The V gene is TRBV19, the J gene TRBJ2-7, with D possibly matching TRBD1 (6 bases). The V and J ends lost 6 bases and 0 bases respectively, with 12 bases between them. There are 14 residues in the CDR3. Germline V gene data show CDR1 as LNHDA and CDR2 as SQIVND (reference sequence). This chain's CDR3 is CASSTTGSSYEQYF. CDR3 bases: TGTGCCAGTAGCACGACAGGTAGCTCCTACGAGCAGTACTTC. The full variable domain, completed using reference TRBV19 and TRBJ2-7, is DGGITQSPKYLFRKEGQNVTLSCEQNLNHDAMYWYRQDPGQGLRLIYYSQIVNDFQKGDIAEGYSVSREKKESFPLTVTSAQKNPTAFYLCASSTTGSSYEQYFGPGTRLTVT.

The J gene is TRBJ2-7, the V gene TRBV6-6; 9 nucleotides align to TRBD2. V lost 0 bases and J lost 3; bases outside the gene matches: 3. Germline values: CDR1 MNHNY, CDR2 SVGAGI (reference sequence). This CDR3 spans 15 amino acids. The CDR3 DNA follows: TGTGCCAGCAGTTACTCCGGCGGGGGGGACTACGAGCAGTACTTC. Amino acids: CASSYSGGGDYEQYF.

The chain couples TRBV7-2 to TRBJ1-2; D not certain. Germline CDR1 is SGHTA and CDR2 is FQGNSA. CDR3 length: 15 amino acids. With 1 base removed from V and 2 bases from J, the gap between germline ends came to 11 bases. CDR3 nucleotide sequence: TGTGCCAGCAGCTTAGGTCCCGGGAACAACTATGGCTACACCTTC. This encodes CASSLGPGNNYGYTF.

This clone was seen more than once but under ten times. The rearrangement uses TRBV30 and TRBJ2-3; D might be TRBD1 (6 bases). The length of the CDR3 is 11 residues. The ends were cut back, 2 bases at V and 6 bases at J, with 6 bases in the middle. Germline V lookup: CDR1 GTSNPN, CDR2 SVGIG (reference sequence). CDR3 sequence reads: CAWSRGDTQYF. The CDR3 DNA reads as TGTGCCTGGAGTAGGGGGGATACGCAGTATTTT.

This chain connects TRBV7-9 to TRBJ1-1, with 7 bases fitting TRBD1. V gave up 5 bases and J gave up 1 base; unmatched junction bases: 7. The germline CDR1 and CDR2 sequences are SEHNR and FQNEAQ (reference sequence). This CDR3 spans 15 amino acids. The CDR3 spells CASSPPRTGNTEAFF. The CDR3 nucleotides read TGTGCCAGCAGCCCGCCACGGACAGGGAACACTGAAGCTTTCTTT.

The V and J genes are TRBV11-3 and TRBJ2-7; D assignment may be TRBD1 or TRBD2 (5 bases each). V lost 6 bases to trimming and J lost 7 bases, with 16 bases between them. This CDR3 contains 13 residues. Germline values: CDR1 SGHNT, CDR2 YENEEA. The CDR3 nucleotides are TGTGCCAGCAGTCGCATCGACTGGGGGGAGCAGTACTTC. This codes for CASSRIDWGEQYF.

The chain is built from TRBV15 and TRBJ2-5; 11 bases fit TRBD2. The CDR3 runs to 18 residues. In germline, CDR1 is LNHNV, CDR2 YYDKDF (reference sequence). Trimming cost V 3 bases and J 5 bases; bases outside gene matches: 14. This CDR3 reads CATSSGDLSGGAGETQYF. In nucleotides, the CDR3 is TGTGCCACCAGCAGCGGCGACCTTAGCGGGGGGGCGGGTGAGACCCAGTACTTC.

CDR3 sequence reads: CASSLAPLGAGGLQYF. CDR3 DNA sequence: TGTGCCAGCAGCTTAGCCCCTCTAGGGGCGGGGGGGTTGCAGTATTTT. The rearrangement links TRBV7-2 to TRBJ2-3; 9 bases agree with TRBD2. V lost 0 bases, J lost 11 bases, and 12 bases stayed unmatched. Germline lookup yields CDR1 SGHTA and CDR2 FQGNSA. The CDR3 is 16 residues long. Supplemented by reference TRBV7-2 and TRBJ2-3, the full variable domain reads GAGVSQSPSNKVTEKGKDVELRCDPISGHTALYWYRQSLGQGLEFLIYFQGNSAPDKSGLPSDRFSAERTGGSVSTLTIQRTQQEDSAVYLCASSLAPLGAGGLQYFGPGTRLTVL.

This rearrangement joins TRBV30 to TRBJ2-7; 13 nucleotides align to TRBD2. CDR1 is GTSNPN and CDR2 is SVGIG in the germline V gene (reference sequence). This CDR3 is built from 14 residues. The V and J ends lost 2 bases and 3 bases, in that order; junction bases with no gene match: 1. CDR3 bases: TGTGCCTGGAGTCGACTAGCGGGGGGCTACGAGCAGTACTTC. The encoded protein is CAWSRLAGGYEQYF.

This sequence joins TRBV9 and TRBJ2-3; a possible D gene is TRBD2 (6 bases). The germline V and J ends were trimmed by 6 bases and 4 bases, with 12 bases remaining between them. The CDR3 runs to 13 residues. CDR1 is SGDLS and CDR2 is YYNGEE in the germline V gene. CDR3 protein: CASNSGGADTQYF. CDR3 bases: TGTGCCAGCAATTCCGGGGGTGCAGATACGCAGTATTTT.

The genes are TRBV5-1 and TRBJ1-2; D gene unclear. This CDR3 has 14 amino acids. Germline CDR1 reads SGHRS; CDR2 reads YFSETQ. V shed 0 bases and J shed 2 bases, with 8 bases lying between them. This chain's CDR3 is CASSLAGRNYGYTF. The DNA of the CDR3 is TGCGCCAGCAGCTTGGCCGGCAGAAACTATGGCTACACCTTC.

V is TRBV30 and J is TRBJ2-3; no clear D gene. Trimming took off 2 bases at V and 6 bases at J, with 9 bases between the two ends. The CDR3 has 12 residues. Germline V gene lookup returns CDR1 GTSNPN and CDR2 SVGIG (reference sequence). In DNA, the CDR3 is TGTGCCTGGAGTTGGACGGCGGATACGCAGTATTTT. Translation gives CAWSWTADTQYF.

A few counts support this clone. This sequence joins TRBV5-6 and TRBJ1-4; D is unclear. Germline V CDR1 and CDR2: SGHDT, YYEEEE. The V end was cut by 1 base, the J end by 11 bases, with 21 bases between. The CDR3 totals 16 residues. CDR3 nucleotide sequence: TGTGCCAGCAGCTTGACTGGGGAGCCCCAATCAAGGAAACTGTTTTTT. This translates into CASSLTGEPQSRKLFF. Using reference TRBV5-6 and TRBJ1-4 for the parts outside the CDR3, the full variable domain is DAGVTQSPTHLIKTRGQQVTLRCSPKSGHDTVSWYQQALGQGPQFIFQYYEEEERQRGNFPDRFSGHQFPNYSSELNVNALLLGDSALYLCASSLTGEPQSRKLFFGSGTQLSVL.

This clone came up a few times. The rearrangement uses TRBV5-1 and TRBJ2-1, with TRBD2 matching over 11 bases. The J segment lost 4 bases and the V segment lost 0 bases, leaving 3 bases of the junction unmatched. CDR1 is SGHRS, CDR2 YFSETQ, per germline. The CDR3 runs 16 residues. CDR3 loop: CASSLEPSGGYNEQFF. For the CDR3, the DNA is TGCGCCAGCAGCTTGGAGCCTAGCGGGGGGTACAATGAGCAGTTCTTC. The whole variable domain, remainder taken from reference TRBV5-1 and TRBJ2-1, is KAGVTQTPRYLIKTRGQQVTLSCSPISGHRSVSWYQQTPGQGLQFLFEYFSETQRNKGNFPGRFSGRQFSNSRSEMNVSTLELGDSALYLCASSLEPSGGYNEQFFGPGTRLTVL.

The CDR3 here is CASSERIMGRKDEQYF. CDR3 sequence (DNA): TGTGCCAGCAGTGAACGTATCATGGGCAGGAAAGACGAGCAGTACTTC. This chain joins TRBV2 and TRBJ2-7; no clear D. The CDR3 runs 16 residues. CDR1 SNHLY and CDR2 FYNNEI come from the germline V gene. V was trimmed by 2 bases and J by 5 bases, leaving 19 bases between them. The full variable domain, completed using reference TRBV2 and TRBJ2-7, is EPEVTQTPSHQVTQMGQEVILRCVPISNHLYFYWYRQILGQKVEFLVSFYNNEISEKSEIFDDQFSVERPDGSNFTLKIRSTKLEDSAMYFCASSERIMGRKDEQYFGPGTRLTVT.

The V gene is TRBV11-3, the J gene TRBJ2-1; D gene ambiguous. CDR1 and CDR2 (germline): SGHNT, YENEEA. V was pared by 5 bases and J by 4 bases, with 9 bases between. The CDR3 totals 13 residues. This CDR3 is CASSPAQYNEQFF. The CDR3 coding sequence is TGTGCCAGCAGCCCGGCACAGTACAATGAGCAGTTCTTC.

This clone was seen a handful of times. The V gene is TRBV4-2, the J gene TRBJ2-7; no reliable D call. Germline V gene sequence: CDR1 LGHNA, CDR2 YNFKEQ. V dropped 0 bases and J dropped 0 bases, with 15 bases sitting between them. CDR3 length equals 17 residues. The CDR3 spells CASSQDAIGLSSYEQYF. The CDR3 nucleotides are TGTGCCAGCAGCCAAGATGCTATCGGCCTGAGCTCCTACGAGCAGTACTTC.

This clone was seen a handful of times. The chain joins TRBV6-6 to TRBJ2-2; TRBD1 matches 10 bases. Germline CDR1 MNHNY, CDR2 SVGAGI (reference sequence). Losses at the gene ends were 2 bases for V and 6 bases for J; bases not matched to a gene: 3. The CDR3 runs to 15 residues. The CDR3 DNA reads TGTGCCAGCAGTTACACGGGACAGGGGTCCGGGGAGCTGTTTTTT. As protein: CASSYTGQGSGELFF.

The J gene is TRBJ2-3, the V gene TRBV29-1, with TRBD1 matching over 10 bases. The germline gives CDR1 SQVTM, CDR2 ANQGSEA. The ends lost 8 bases at V and 2 bases at J; junction bases unmatched: 7. This CDR3 spans 14 amino acids. In DNA, the CDR3 is TGCAGCTTAGGACAGGGGGGATCCACAGATACGCAGTATTTT. Translating it yields CSLGQGGSTDTQYF.

This chain uses TRBV5-1 with TRBJ1-2, with a tentative D call TRBD1 (5 bases). The V end lost 6 bases, the J end lost 6 bases, and 18 bases lay between the germline ends. CDR1 and CDR2 from the germline V gene are SGHRS and YFSETQ. This CDR3 spans 14 amino acids. CDR3: CASNHGTARDGYTF. In DNA form, the CDR3 reads TGCGCCAGCAACCATGGGACGGCTAGGGATGGCTACACCTTC.

This clone was seen more than once but under ten times. This sequence joins TRBV7-2 and TRBJ2-2; the D is unclear. There are 16 residues in the CDR3. Germline CDR1 SGHTA, CDR2 FQGNSA. Trimming left V 2 bases short and J 1 base short, with 11 bases between. CDR3 amino acids: CASSLWLGQNTGELFF. The CDR3 DNA sequence: TGTGCCAGCAGCTTATGGTTAGGTCAGAACACCGGGGAGCTGTTTTTT.

CDR3 residues: CASSFGVGYGYTF. DNA for the CDR3: TGTGCCAGCAGTTTTGGGGTGGGCTATGGCTACACCTTC. The gene calls are TRBV28 and TRBJ1-2; no firm D call. The CDR3 runs 13 residues. The V end was cut by 3 bases, the J end by 4 bases, with 9 bases between. Germline CDR1 and CDR2: MDHEN and SYDVKM.

The V call is TRBV29-1, the J call TRBJ1-1; D is unresolved. The CDR3 is 11 amino acids. In germline, CDR1 is SQVTM, CDR2 ANQGSEA. With 6 bases removed from V and 3 bases from J, the gap between germline ends came to 8 bases. For the CDR3, the DNA is TGCAGCGTCCTCCGGGACACTGAAGCTTTCTTT. It is translated as CSVLRDTEAFF. Variable domain in full (rest from reference TRBV29-1 and TRBJ1-1): SAVISQKPSRDICQRGTSLTIQCQVDSQVTMMFWYRQQPGQSLTLIATANQGSEATYESGFVIDKFPISRPNLTFSTLTVSNMSPEDSSIYLCSVLRDTEAFFGQGTRLTVV.

The rearrangement links TRBV6-4 to TRBJ1-6, with D unresolved. The CDR3 sequence is 15 residues long. The V end was cut by 3 bases, the J end by 1 base, with 7 bases between. Germline-derived CDR1 and CDR2 are MRHNA and SNTAGT. CDR3 loop: CASSEETSYNSPLHF. For the CDR3, the DNA is TGTGCCAGCAGTGAGGAGACGTCCTATAATTCACCCCTCCACTTT.

This rearrangement joins TRBV30 to TRBJ2-5; weak D call: TRBD1 (5 bases). V lost 3 bases and J 5 bases, leaving 13 bases between the germline ends. Germline values: CDR1 GTSNPN, CDR2 SVGIG (reference sequence). This CDR3 has 13 amino acids. CDR3 loop: CAWSRVVRETQYF. CDR3 DNA sequence: TGTGCCTGGAGCAGGGTAGTGAGGGAGACCCAGTACTTC.

This clone was observed a handful of times. The CDR3: CASSQARGYGEQYF. CDR3 bases: TGTGCCAGCAGCCAAGCGAGGGGATATGGCGAGCAGTACTTC. The chain carries TRBV14 and TRBJ2-7; TRBD1 or TRBD2 may be the D gene (5 bases each). Germline V gene sequence: CDR1 SGHDN, CDR2 FVKESK. The V and J ends lost 1 base and 6 bases respectively, with 13 bases between them. There are 14 residues in the CDR3.